The 28 T cell receptor beta chains reported below all come from one sample, sequenced in a study of cytomegalovirus exposure and HLA in healthy donors. Both 60 Vbeta primers and 13 Jbeta primers went into the PCR. The repertoire was sequenced with immunoSEQ multiplex PCR; TCRdb's copy has only in-frame clones and lacks some. The repertoire holds tens of thousands of clones, with around two thirds as singletons. The sequencing input was PBMCs. The source is a woman in her sixties or seventies in good health and CMV-seropositive.

This clone has more than one count but fewer than ten. The chain couples TRBV6-5 to TRBJ2-7; 7 bases agree with TRBD1. Trimming took 5 bases from V and 2 from J; bases not matched to a gene: 9. Per germline, CDR1 MNHEY and CDR2 SVGAGI. The CDR3 loop spans 15 amino acids. This CDR3 reads CASSPRDSRPYEQYF. As DNA, the CDR3 is TGTGCCAGCAGTCCAAGGGACAGCCGCCCCTACGAGCAGTACTTC.

The chain has TRBV11-2 and TRBJ2-5, with 8 bases matching TRBD1. CDR3 length equals 13 residues. Germline trimming cut 3 bases from V and 4 bases from J; bases unmatched to any gene: 1. Looked up from germline, CDR1 is SGHAT and CDR2 is FQNNGV. For the CDR3, the DNA is TGTGCCAGCAGCTTCGGACAGGGAGAGACCCAGTACTTC. The encoded protein is CASSFGQGETQYF.

J is TRBJ2-7 and V is TRBV5-5; perhaps TRBD2 as D (6 bases). This CDR3 is 15 amino acids long. V lost 4 bases to trimming and J lost 3 bases, with 17 bases between them. CDR1 and CDR2 (germline): SGHKS, YYEKEE (reference sequence). The CDR3 region has the DNA TGTGCCAGCAGCGTAGGCGCGGGGCCCAACTACGAGCAGTACTTC. Translating gives CASSVGAGPNYEQYF. Complete variable domain (other parts from reference TRBV5-5 and TRBJ2-7): DAGVTQSPTHLIKTRGQQVTLRCSPISGHKSVSWYQQVLGQGPQFIFQYYEKEERGRGNFPDRFSARQFPNYSSELNVNALLLGDSALYLCASSVGAGPNYEQYFGPGTRLTVT.

V usage is TRBV2 and J usage is TRBJ1-5, with unresolved D. The CDR3 runs 14 residues. From germline, CDR1 is SNHLY and CDR2 FYNNEI. V gave up 6 bases and J gave up 1 base, with 10 bases separating them. CDR3 DNA: TGTGCCAGCAGCCCCCCCGGGAGCAATCAGCCCCAGCATTTT. This codes for CASSPPGSNQPQHF. The full variable domain, in which reference TRBV2 and TRBJ1-5 provide the parts outside the CDR3, is EPEVTQTPSHQVTQMGQEVILRCVPISNHLYFYWYRQILGQKVEFLVSFYNNEISEKSEIFDDQFSVERPDGSNFTLKIRSTKLEDSAMYFCASSPPGSNQPQHFGDGTRLSIL.

This rearrangement joins TRBV4-2 to TRBJ1-1, with D tentatively TRBD1 (5 bases). CDR1 and CDR2 from the germline V gene are LGHNA and YNFKEQ. The CDR3 contains 20 residues. V shed 0 bases and J shed 1 base, with 24 bases lying between them. As DNA, the CDR3 is TGTGCCAGCAGCCAAGATCCCAGTTCAGGGATTGTGATCGGGAACACTGAAGCTTTCTTT. Encoded protein: CASSQDPSSGIVIGNTEAFF.

V and J are TRBV9 and TRBJ1-5; D remains ambiguous. Germline V lookup: CDR1 SGDLS, CDR2 YYNGEE. Between the trimmed V and J ends, which lost 0 bases and 2 bases, there was a span of 9 bases. The CDR3 consists of 15 residues. The CDR3 region has the DNA TGTGCCAGCAGCGTAGGGATGGAGCGCAATCAGCCCCAGCATTTT. This codes for CASSVGMERNQPQHF.

The V and J genes are TRBV19 and TRBJ2-2; 7 bases fit TRBD1. This CDR3 comprises 14 residues. Losses at the gene ends were 4 bases for V and 7 bases for J; bases not matched to a gene: 6. Germline values: CDR1 LNHDA, CDR2 SQIVND (reference sequence). For the CDR3, the DNA is TGTGCCAGTAGTACCGCGACAGGGCTCGGGGAGCTGTTTTTT. This gives the protein CASSTATGLGELFF. The variable domain in full, with the rest retrieved from reference TRBV19 and TRBJ2-2, is DGGITQSPKYLFRKEGQNVTLSCEQNLNHDAMYWYRQDPGQGLRLIYYSQIVNDFQKGDIAEGYSVSREKKESFPLTVTSAQKNPTAFYLCASSTATGLGELFFGEGSRLTVL.

A few counts support this clone. The chain has TRBV7-8 and TRBJ1-2; D possibly corresponds to TRBD1 (6 bases). The CDR3 is 17 residues long. Germline values: CDR1 SGHVS, CDR2 FQNEAQ. V was pared by 3 bases and J by 6 bases, with 23 bases between. The CDR3 nucleotides read TGTGCCAGCAGCTTCCAGCCTGACAGGATCGATGATAATGGCTACACCTTC. Translated: CASSFQPDRIDDNGYTF. Looking up the rest from reference TRBV7-8 and TRBJ1-2 gives the full variable domain: GAGVSQSPRYKVAKRGQDVALRCDPISGHVSLFWYQQALGQGPEFLTYFQNEAQLDKSGLPSDRFFAERPEGSVSTLKIQRTQQEDSAVYLCASSFQPDRIDDNGYTFGSGTRLTVV.

This clone was seen only a few times. The V call is TRBV18, the J call TRBJ1-1; TRBD1 agrees at 7 bases. Trimming cost V 6 bases and J 1 base; bases outside gene matches: 8. This CDR3 is 15 amino acids long. CDR1 and CDR2 from the germline V gene are KGHSH and LQKENI. CDR3 protein: CASSFSGTENTEAFF. CDR3 sequence (DNA): TGTGCCAGCTCGTTCTCCGGGACAGAGAACACTGAAGCTTTCTTT. Supplemented by reference TRBV18 and TRBJ1-1, the full variable domain reads NAGVMQNPRHLVRRRGQEARLRCSPMKGHSHVYWYRQLPEEGLKFMVYLQKENIIDESGMPKERFSAEFPKEGPSILRIQQVVRGDSAAYFCASSFSGTENTEAFFGQGTRLTVV.

The chain recombines TRBV4-2 with TRBJ1-1, with 7 bases fitting TRBD1. This CDR3 region has 16 residues. The germline CDR1 and CDR2 sequences are LGHNA and YNFKEQ. Trimming took 5 bases from V and 1 from J; bases not matched to a gene: 10. CDR3: CASSGGQGGSNTEAFF. The CDR3 DNA follows: TGTGCCAGCAGCGGGGGGCAGGGGGGTTCGAACACTGAAGCTTTCTTT.

The chain recombines TRBV7-6 with TRBJ2-1, with D maybe TRBD2 (7 bases). Deletions cut 4 bases from V and 10 bases from J, with 14 bases between. This CDR3 contains 13 residues. CDR1 SGHVS and CDR2 FNYEAQ come from the germline V gene. The CDR3 region is CASSWGGGHEQFF. The DNA for the CDR3 is TGTGCCAGCAGCTGGGGAGGGGGACACGAGCAGTTCTTC.

This chain links TRBV5-5 with TRBJ1-1; D unclear. This CDR3 has 14 residues. Germline V CDR1 and CDR2: SGHKS, YYEKEE (reference sequence). Trimming left V 4 bases short and J 0 bases short, with 10 bases between. CDR3: CASSLGGMNTEAFF. The DNA of the CDR3 is TGTGCCAGCAGCCTGGGAGGGATGAACACTGAAGCTTTCTTT.

The gene calls are TRBV4-1 and TRBJ2-2; TRBD1 might be the D (6 bases). The V gene's germline CDR1 is MGHRA and CDR2 YSYEKL. The CDR3 extends over 16 amino acids. The germline V and J ends were trimmed by 1 base and 4 bases, with 13 bases remaining between them. CDR3 DNA: TGCGCCAGCAGCCAAGGCAGGGGACGTGGCACCGGGGAGCTGTTTTTT. Translated, it gives CASSQGRGRGTGELFF.

The genes are TRBV7-2 and TRBJ1-6; D is undetermined. Germline V lookup: CDR1 SGHTA, CDR2 FQGNSA. Trimming stripped 4 bases from V and 0 bases from J, with 7 bases between. This CDR3 contains 15 residues. DNA for the CDR3: TGTGCCAGCAGCTCACAGAGCTCCTATAATTCACCCCTCCACTTT. Its protein product is CASSSQSSYNSPLHF.

The chain couples TRBV18 to TRBJ2-5; D is unclear. The V end lost 5 bases, the J end lost 5 bases, and 24 bases lay between the germline ends. From germline, CDR1 is KGHSH and CDR2 LQKENI. The CDR3 totals 17 residues. CDR3 loop: CASSRSAPLTQAETQYF. DNA of the CDR3: TGTGCCAGCTCAAGGTCCGCCCCCCTAACCCAAGCGGAGACCCAGTACTTC.

The V and J genes are TRBV5-6 and TRBJ1-1; maybe TRBD1 (5 bases). CDR1 and CDR2 (germline): SGHDT, YYEEEE. The CDR3 has 14 amino acids. Trimming cost V 4 bases and J 4 bases, with 14 bases left between them. Here the CDR3 DNA reads TGTGCCAGCAGCAATCCAGGGCGAGGCACTGAAGCTTTCTTT. Translated: CASSNPGRGTEAFF. Full variable domain (rest looked up from reference TRBV5-6 and TRBJ1-1): DAGVTQSPTHLIKTRGQQVTLRCSPKSGHDTVSWYQQALGQGPQFIFQYYEEEERQRGNFPDRFSGHQFPNYSSELNVNALLLGDSALYLCASSNPGRGTEAFFGQGTRLTVV.

The chain carries TRBV2 and TRBJ2-7, with 10 bases lining up with TRBD1. V lost 11 bases and J lost 3; bases outside the gene matches: 4. Germline CDR1 is SNHLY and CDR2 is FYNNEI. The CDR3 spans 12 residues. The CDR3 DNA reads TGTGCCGGAAGGGACAGGGGCTACGAGCAGTACTTC. This translates into CAGRDRGYEQYF.

This clone was found a few times. The chain links TRBV5-5 to TRBJ1-5; a possible D gene is TRBD1 (6 bases). The V end lost 4 bases, the J end lost 5 bases, and 10 bases lay between the germline ends. CDR1 is SGHKS, CDR2 YYEKEE, per germline (reference sequence). The CDR3 consists of 13 residues. In nucleotides, the CDR3 is TGTGCCAGCAGCCAGGACAGCTATCAGCCCCAGCATTTT. Translated, it gives CASSQDSYQPQHF.

The V call is TRBV2, the J call TRBJ2-5; possible D gene TRBD2, 6 bases. With 6 bases removed from V and 1 base from J, the gap between germline ends came to 9 bases. Germline values: CDR1 SNHLY, CDR2 FYNNEI. The CDR3 loop spans 13 amino acids. The CDR3 region is CASRRGLQETQYF. The CDR3 DNA follows: TGTGCCAGCAGACGGGGACTCCAAGAGACCCAGTACTTC.

This clone has only one observation. V gene TRBV18 combines with J gene TRBJ2-1, with 8 bases identical to TRBD1. The V gene's germline CDR1 is KGHSH and CDR2 LQKENI. Trimming removed 8 bases from V and 4 bases from J; junction bases left unmatched: 10. This CDR3 comprises 15 residues. The CDR3 sequence is CASTPGDRIYNEQFF. In nucleotides, the CDR3 is TGTGCCAGCACCCCGGGGGACAGGATATACAATGAGCAGTTCTTC.

This chain links TRBV29-1 with TRBJ1-1; unclear D gene. The CDR3 covers 16 residues. V was pared by 0 bases and J by 1 base, with 15 bases between. The germline gives CDR1 SQVTM, CDR2 ANQGSEA. The CDR3 sequence: CSVEDPLRKWNTEAFF. The DNA of the CDR3 is TGCAGCGTTGAAGATCCCCTCAGGAAATGGAACACTGAAGCTTTCTTT. The full variable domain, completed using reference TRBV29-1 and TRBJ1-1, is SAVISQKPSRDICQRGTSLTIQCQVDSQVTMMFWYRQQPGQSLTLIATANQGSEATYESGFVIDKFPISRPNLTFSTLTVSNMSPEDSSIYLCSVEDPLRKWNTEAFFGQGTRLTVV.

In its sample, this clone was seen many times. This chain links TRBV6-1 with TRBJ2-7; 7 positions agree with TRBD1. Trimming cost V 2 bases and J 12 bases; bases outside gene matches: 16. This CDR3 contains 15 residues. The V gene's germline CDR1 is MNHNS and CDR2 SASEGT. CDR3: CASSEPQSALRGLYF. CDR3 DNA: TGTGCCAGCAGTGAACCCCAGTCAGCCCTGAGGGGGCTGTACTTC.

The genes are TRBV4-3 and TRBJ2-5, with 12 bases matching TRBD2. With V trimmed by 1 base and J by 5 bases, 5 bases remained unmatched. In germline, CDR1 is LGHNA, CDR2 YSLEER. This CDR3 is built from 16 residues. The CDR3 spells CASSQVLAGGRETQYF. The CDR3 nucleotides are TGCGCCAGCAGCCAAGTACTAGCGGGGGGCCGGGAGACCCAGTACTTC.

This clone was recorded once. The chain recombines TRBV5-1 with TRBJ2-1, with 10 bases identical to TRBD1. V shed 1 base, J shed 9 bases, and the junction held 10 bases outside the gene matches. There are 16 residues in the CDR3. The germline V gene encodes CDR1 SGHRS and CDR2 YFSETQ. This CDR3 reads CASSLNGQGGPSEQFF. CDR3 in DNA: TGCGCCAGCAGCTTGAACGGACAGGGGGGCCCCAGTGAGCAGTTCTTC.

This clone was recorded once. The rearrangement links TRBV28 to TRBJ1-2, with D possibly being TRBD1 (5 bases). Germline-derived CDR1 and CDR2 are MDHEN and SYDVKM. The length of the CDR3 is 14 residues. V was pared by 3 bases and J by 8 bases, with 16 bases between. CDR3 protein: CASSFRQGMRGYTF. CDR3 sequence (DNA): TGTGCCAGCAGTTTTCGGCAGGGAATGCGGGGCTACACCTTC.

Turning to this clone: At one boundary the junction diverges from the germline segment, which might be a read error. The CDR3 loop reads CASSYGLADQYF. CDR3 nucleotides: TGTGCCAGCAGTTACGGGTTGGCGGATCAGTACTTC. V is TRBV10-3 and J is TRBJ2-7; no firm D call. CDR1 ENHRY and CDR2 SYGVKD come from the germline V gene. This CDR3 has 12 residues.

The chain has TRBV4-1 and TRBJ2-2; 9 bases are shared with TRBD2. The germline V gene encodes CDR1 MGHRA and CDR2 YSYEKL. This CDR3 is 14 amino acids long. With 3 bases clipped from V and 4 bases from J, the junction kept 0 bases outside the gene matches. The CDR3 here is CASSQGLATGELFF. The CDR3 nucleotides are TGCGCCAGCAGCCAGGGACTAGCCACCGGGGAGCTGTTTTTT.

This clone showed up just a few times. The gene calls are TRBV11-2 and TRBJ2-1; D is unresolved. Germline CDR1 SGHAT, CDR2 FQNNGV. The CDR3 loop spans 14 amino acids. Trimming took off 6 bases at V and 0 bases at J, with 9 bases between the two ends. As DNA, the CDR3 is TGTGCCAGCAGTCGTGGCAGCTCCTACAATGAGCAGTTCTTC. Translating gives CASSRGSSYNEQFF.